The 6 T cell receptor beta chains reported below all come from one sample, sequenced in a study of long-term antiretroviral therapy in people with HIV. At survey level, the immunoSEQ assay was run in its v3.0 version. This table comes from immunoSEQ multiplex PCR, and its TCRdb copy is limited to in-frame clones, with some not included. The sample holds around 30,000 clones; over 90% are singletons and the top ten take about 6%. The sample consisted of unsorted PBMCs, taken roughly 6.5 years after starting antiretroviral therapy. The receptors derive from a woman aged 40 to 55 with HIV.

The V call is TRBV6-5, the J call TRBJ2-5; D unresolved. CDR1 is MNHEY and CDR2 is SVGAGI in the germline V gene. With 4 bases removed from V and 5 bases from J, the gap between germline ends came to 11 bases. There are 13 residues in the CDR3. CDR3: CASSLELWETQYF. The CDR3 region has the DNA TGTGCCAGCAGTTTAGAGTTATGGGAGACCCAGTACTTC.

This chain links TRBV30 with TRBJ2-5; the match to TRBD1 covers 9 bases. Per the germline V gene, CDR1 is GTSNPN and CDR2 is SVGIG (reference sequence). The CDR3 is 12 amino acids. V trimming: 8 bases; J trimming: 5 bases; junction bases outside the gene matches: 6. Written as DNA, the CDR3 is TGTGCCCAAACAGGGGGCGGGGAGACCCAGTACTTC. Translating it yields CAQTGGGETQYF.

This sequence joins TRBV29-1 and TRBJ1-1; TRBD1 matches at 7 bases. CDR3 length: 13 amino acids. The J segment lost 7 bases and the V segment lost 8 bases, leaving 13 bases of the junction unmatched. CDR1 is SQVTM, CDR2 ANQGSEA, per germline. CDR3 sequence reads: CSIKQGTALEAFF. CDR3 nucleotides: TGCAGCATCAAACAGGGGACCGCCCTTGAAGCTTTCTTT. The full variable domain, rest sourced from reference TRBV29-1 and TRBJ1-1, is SAVISQKPSRDICQRGTSLTIQCQVDSQVTMMFWYRQQPGQSLTLIATANQGSEATYESGFVIDKFPISRPNLTFSTLTVSNMSPEDSSIYLCSIKQGTALEAFFGQGTRLTVV.

In the case of this clone: A read error may account for a junction end that differs from germline. The CDR3 here is CSVEDRVQKAEAFF. The CDR3 coding sequence is TGCAGCGTGGAAGACAGGGTTCAGAAGGCTGAAGCTTTCTTT. The chain uses TRBV29-1 and TRBJ1-1; 7 positions agree with TRBD1. The CDR3 length is 14 residues. Germline V gene sequence: CDR1 SQVTM, CDR2 ANQGSEA.

The chain recombines TRBV9 with TRBJ1-1; 7 bases align to TRBD1. Looked up from germline, CDR1 is SGDLS and CDR2 is YYNGEE. The CDR3 covers 15 residues. V lost 3 bases to trimming and J lost 1 base; unmatched junction nucleotides: 6. The CDR3 DNA reads TGTGCCAGCAGCGACTACAGGGGAACGAACACTGAAGCTTTCTTT. This codes for CASSDYRGTNTEAFF.

The chain has TRBV7-2 and TRBJ2-7, with a possible D match to TRBD1 (5 bases). From germline, CDR1 is SGHTA and CDR2 FQGNSA. Deletions cut 4 bases from V and 4 bases from J, with 8 bases between. The CDR3 loop spans 12 amino acids. Here the CDR3 reads CASSSQGYEQYF. DNA of the CDR3: TGTGCCAGCAGCTCCCAGGGTTACGAGCAGTACTTC.